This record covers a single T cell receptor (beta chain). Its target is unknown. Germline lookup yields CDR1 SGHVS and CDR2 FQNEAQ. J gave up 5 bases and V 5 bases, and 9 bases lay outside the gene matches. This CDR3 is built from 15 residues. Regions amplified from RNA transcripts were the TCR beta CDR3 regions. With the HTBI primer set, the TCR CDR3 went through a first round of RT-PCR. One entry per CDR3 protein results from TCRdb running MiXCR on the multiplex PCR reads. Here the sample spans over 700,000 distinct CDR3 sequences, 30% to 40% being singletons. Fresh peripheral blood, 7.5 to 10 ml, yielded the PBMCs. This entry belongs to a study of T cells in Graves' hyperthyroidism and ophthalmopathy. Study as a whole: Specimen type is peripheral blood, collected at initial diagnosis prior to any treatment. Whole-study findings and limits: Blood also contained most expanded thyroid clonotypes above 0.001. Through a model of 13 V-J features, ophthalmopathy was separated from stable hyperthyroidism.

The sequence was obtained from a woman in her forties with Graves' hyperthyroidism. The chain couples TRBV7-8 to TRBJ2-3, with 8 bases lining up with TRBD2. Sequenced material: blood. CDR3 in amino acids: CASSSPAGAGDTQYF. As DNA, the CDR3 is TGTGCCAGCAGCAGCCCAGCGGGGGCGGGAGATACGCAGTATTTT.